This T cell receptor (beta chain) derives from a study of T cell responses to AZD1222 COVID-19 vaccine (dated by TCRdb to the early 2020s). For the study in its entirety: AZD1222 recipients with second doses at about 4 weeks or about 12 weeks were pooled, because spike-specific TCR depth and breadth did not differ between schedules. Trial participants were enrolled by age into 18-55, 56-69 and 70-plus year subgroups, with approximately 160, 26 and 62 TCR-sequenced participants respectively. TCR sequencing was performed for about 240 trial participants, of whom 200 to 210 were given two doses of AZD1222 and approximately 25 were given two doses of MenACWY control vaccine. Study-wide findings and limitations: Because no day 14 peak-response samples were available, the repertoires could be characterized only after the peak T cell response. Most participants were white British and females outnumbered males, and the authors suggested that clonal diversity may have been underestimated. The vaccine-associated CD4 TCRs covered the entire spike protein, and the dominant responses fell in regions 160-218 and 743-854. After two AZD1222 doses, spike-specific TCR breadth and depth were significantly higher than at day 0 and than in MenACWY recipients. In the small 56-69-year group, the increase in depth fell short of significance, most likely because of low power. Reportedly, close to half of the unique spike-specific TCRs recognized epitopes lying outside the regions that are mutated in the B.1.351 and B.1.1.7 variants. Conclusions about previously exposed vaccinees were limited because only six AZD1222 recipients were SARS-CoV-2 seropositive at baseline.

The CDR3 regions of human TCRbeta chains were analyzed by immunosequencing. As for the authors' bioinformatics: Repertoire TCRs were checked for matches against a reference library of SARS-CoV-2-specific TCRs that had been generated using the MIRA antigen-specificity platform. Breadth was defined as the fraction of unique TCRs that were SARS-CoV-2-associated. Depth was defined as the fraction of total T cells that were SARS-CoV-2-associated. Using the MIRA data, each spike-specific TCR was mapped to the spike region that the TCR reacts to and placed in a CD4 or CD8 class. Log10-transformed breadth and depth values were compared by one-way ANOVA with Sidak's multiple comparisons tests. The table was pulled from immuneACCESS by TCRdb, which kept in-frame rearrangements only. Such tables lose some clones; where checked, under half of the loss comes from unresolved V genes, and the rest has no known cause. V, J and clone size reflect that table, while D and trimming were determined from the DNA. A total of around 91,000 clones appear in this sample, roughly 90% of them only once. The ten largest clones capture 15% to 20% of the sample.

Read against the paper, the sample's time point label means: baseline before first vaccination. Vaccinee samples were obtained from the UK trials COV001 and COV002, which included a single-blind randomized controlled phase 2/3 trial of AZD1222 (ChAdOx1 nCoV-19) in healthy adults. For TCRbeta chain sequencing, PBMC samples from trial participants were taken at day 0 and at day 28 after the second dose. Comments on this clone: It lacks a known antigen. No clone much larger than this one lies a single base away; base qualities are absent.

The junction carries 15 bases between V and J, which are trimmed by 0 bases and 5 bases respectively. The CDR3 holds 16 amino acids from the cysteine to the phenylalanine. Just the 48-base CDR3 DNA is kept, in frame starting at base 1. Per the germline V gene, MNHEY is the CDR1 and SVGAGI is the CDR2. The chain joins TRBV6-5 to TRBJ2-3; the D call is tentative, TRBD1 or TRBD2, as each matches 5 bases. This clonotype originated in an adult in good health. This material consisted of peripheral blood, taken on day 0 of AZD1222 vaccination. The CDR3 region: CASSYSPGPELDTQYF. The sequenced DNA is TGTGCCAGCAGTTACTCCCCGGGACCAGAACTAGATACGCAGTATTTT.